This TCR beta chain emerged from a study of blood T cell repertoires in COVID-19. Per germline, CDR1 SGHTA and CDR2 FQGTGA. J gave up 3 bases and V 5 bases, and 7 bases lay outside the gene matches. The CDR3 is made up of 15 amino acids. In its sample, this clone was seen a few times. The assay was immunoSEQ multiplex PCR, and TCRdb's table has in-frame clones only and misses some. The sample yields 150,000 to 200,000 clones, about four fifths seen once. The chain joins TRBV7-3 to TRBJ2-1, with 7 bases identical to TRBD1. The sequence was collected from a woman between 65 and 79 years old with acute or convalescent COVID-19. Sequencing used peripheral blood. The CDR3 coding sequence is TGTGCCAGCAGCCCCAGGGGACAGAGCTACAATGAGCAGTTCTTC. Protein product: CASSPRGQSYNEQFF. The whole variable domain, remainder taken from reference TRBV7-3 and TRBJ2-1, is GAGVSQTPSNKVTEKGKYVELRCDPISGHTALYWYRQSLGQGPEFLIYFQGTGAADDSGLPNDRFFAVRPEGSVSTLKIQRTERGDSAVYLCASSPRGQSYNEQFFGPGTRLTVL.